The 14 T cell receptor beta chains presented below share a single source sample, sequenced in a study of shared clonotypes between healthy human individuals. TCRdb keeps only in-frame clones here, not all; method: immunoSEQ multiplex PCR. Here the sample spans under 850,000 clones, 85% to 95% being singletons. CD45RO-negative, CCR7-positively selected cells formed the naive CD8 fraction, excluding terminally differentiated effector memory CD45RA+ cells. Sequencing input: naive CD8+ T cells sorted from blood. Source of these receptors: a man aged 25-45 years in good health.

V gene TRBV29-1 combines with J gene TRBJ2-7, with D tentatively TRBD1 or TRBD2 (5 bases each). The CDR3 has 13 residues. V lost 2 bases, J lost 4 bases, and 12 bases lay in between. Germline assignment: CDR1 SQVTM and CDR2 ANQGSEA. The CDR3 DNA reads TGCAGCGTTGAATCCGGGGCTGTATACGAGCAGTACTTC. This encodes CSVESGAVYEQYF.

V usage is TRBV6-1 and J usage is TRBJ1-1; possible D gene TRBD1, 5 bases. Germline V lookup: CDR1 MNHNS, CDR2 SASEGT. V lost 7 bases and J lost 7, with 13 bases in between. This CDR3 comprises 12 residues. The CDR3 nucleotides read TGTGCCAGCAATAGCAGGGTCGTTGAAGCTTTCTTT. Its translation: CASNSRVVEAFF.

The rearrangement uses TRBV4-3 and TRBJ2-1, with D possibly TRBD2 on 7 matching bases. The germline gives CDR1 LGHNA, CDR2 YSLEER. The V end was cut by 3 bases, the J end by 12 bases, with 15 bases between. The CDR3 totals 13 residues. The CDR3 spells CASSQRGGERQFF. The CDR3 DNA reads TGCGCCAGCAGCCAGAGGGGGGGAGAAAGGCAGTTCTTC.

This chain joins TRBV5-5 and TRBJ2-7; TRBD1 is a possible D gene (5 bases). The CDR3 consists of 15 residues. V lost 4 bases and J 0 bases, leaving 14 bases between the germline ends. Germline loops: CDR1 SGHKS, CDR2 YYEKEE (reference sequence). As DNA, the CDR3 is TGTGCCAGCAGCCCGGACATTTCTTTCTCCTACGAGCAGTACTTC. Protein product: CASSPDISFSYEQYF.

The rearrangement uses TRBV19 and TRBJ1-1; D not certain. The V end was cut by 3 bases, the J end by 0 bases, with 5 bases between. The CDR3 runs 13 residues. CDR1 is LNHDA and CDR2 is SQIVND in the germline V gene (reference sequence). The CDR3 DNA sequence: TGTGCCAGTAGTATTACAGTGAACACTGAAGCTTTCTTT. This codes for CASSITVNTEAFF.

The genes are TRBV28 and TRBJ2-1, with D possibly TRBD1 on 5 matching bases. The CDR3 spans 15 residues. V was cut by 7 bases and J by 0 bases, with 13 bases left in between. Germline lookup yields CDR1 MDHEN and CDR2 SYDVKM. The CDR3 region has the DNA TGTGCCAGCAAGATACAGGCTTACTCCTACAATGAGCAGTTCTTC. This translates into CASKIQAYSYNEQFF.

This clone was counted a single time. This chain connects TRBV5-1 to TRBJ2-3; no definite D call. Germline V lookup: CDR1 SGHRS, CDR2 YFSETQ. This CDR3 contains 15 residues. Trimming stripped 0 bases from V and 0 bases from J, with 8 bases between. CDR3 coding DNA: TGCGCCAGCAGCTTGGCCGCTCCTAGCACAGATACGCAGTATTTT. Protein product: CASSLAAPSTDTQYF.

CDR3 amino acids: CASSRGSRPETQYF. CDR3 bases: TGTGCCAGCAGTCGAGGGAGTAGACCAGAGACCCAGTACTTC. The chain carries TRBV28 and TRBJ2-5, with D perhaps matching TRBD2 (5 bases). Trimming stripped 5 bases from V and 4 bases from J, with 14 bases between. The CDR3 runs to 14 residues. The germline gives CDR1 MDHEN, CDR2 SYDVKM.

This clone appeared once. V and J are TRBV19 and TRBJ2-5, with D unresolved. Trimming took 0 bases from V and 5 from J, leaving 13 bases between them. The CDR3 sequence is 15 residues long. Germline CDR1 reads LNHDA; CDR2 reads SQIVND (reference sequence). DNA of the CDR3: TGTGCCAGTAGTATAGATCCAGGCCCCCAGGAGACCCAGTACTTC. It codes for CASSIDPGPQETQYF.

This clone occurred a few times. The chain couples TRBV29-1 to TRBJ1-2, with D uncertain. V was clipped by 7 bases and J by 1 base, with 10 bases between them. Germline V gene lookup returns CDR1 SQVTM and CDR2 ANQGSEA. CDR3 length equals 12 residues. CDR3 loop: CSGRELNYGYTF. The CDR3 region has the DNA TGCAGCGGACGAGAGCTTAACTATGGCTACACCTTC.

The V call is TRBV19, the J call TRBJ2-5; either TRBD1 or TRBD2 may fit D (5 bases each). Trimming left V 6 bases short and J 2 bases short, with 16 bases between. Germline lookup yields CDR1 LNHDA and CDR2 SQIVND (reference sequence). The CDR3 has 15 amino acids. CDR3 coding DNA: TGTGCCAGTAGCTCGGAGAGGGGTTATCAAGAGACCCAGTACTTC. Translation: CASSSERGYQETQYF.

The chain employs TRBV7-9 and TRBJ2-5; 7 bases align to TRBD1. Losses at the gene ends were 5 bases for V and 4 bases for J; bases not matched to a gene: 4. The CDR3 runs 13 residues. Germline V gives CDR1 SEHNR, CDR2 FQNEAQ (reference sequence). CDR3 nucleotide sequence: TGTGCCAGCAGCCCCCGGGACAGAGAGACCCAGTACTTC. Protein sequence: CASSPRDRETQYF.

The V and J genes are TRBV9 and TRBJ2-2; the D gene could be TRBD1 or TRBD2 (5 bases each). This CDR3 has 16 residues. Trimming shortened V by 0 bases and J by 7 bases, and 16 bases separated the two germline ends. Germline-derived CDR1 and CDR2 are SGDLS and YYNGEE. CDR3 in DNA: TGTGCCAGCAGCGTAGATGGGACCATTTTCGGCGGGGAGCTGTTTTTT. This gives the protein CASSVDGTIFGGELFF.

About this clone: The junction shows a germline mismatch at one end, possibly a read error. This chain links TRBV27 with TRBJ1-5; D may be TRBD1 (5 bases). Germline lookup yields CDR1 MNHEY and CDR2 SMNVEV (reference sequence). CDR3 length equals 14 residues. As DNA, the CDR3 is TGTGCCAGCGGGCAGGGCGCTGGGAATCGGCCCCAGCATTTT. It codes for CASGQGAGNRPQHF.